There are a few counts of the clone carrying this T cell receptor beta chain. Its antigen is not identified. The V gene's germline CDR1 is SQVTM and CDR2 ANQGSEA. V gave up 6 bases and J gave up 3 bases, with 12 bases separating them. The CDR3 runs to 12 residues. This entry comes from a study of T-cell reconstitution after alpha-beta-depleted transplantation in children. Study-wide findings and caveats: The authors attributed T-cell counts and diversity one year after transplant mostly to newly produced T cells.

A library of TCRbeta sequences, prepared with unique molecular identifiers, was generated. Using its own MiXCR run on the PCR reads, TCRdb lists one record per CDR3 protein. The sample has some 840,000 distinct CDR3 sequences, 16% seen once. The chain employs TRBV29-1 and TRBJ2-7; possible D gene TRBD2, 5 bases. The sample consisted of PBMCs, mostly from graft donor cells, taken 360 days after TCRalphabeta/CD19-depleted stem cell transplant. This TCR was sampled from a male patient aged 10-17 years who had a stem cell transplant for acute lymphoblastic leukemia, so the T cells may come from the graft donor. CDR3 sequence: CSVSDSNYEQYF. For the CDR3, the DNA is TGCAGCGTCTCGGACTCCAACTACGAGCAGTACTTC.